This T cell receptor beta chain originates from a study of blood T cell repertoires in COVID-19. Study summary: There were acute and convalescent COVID-19 samples, and they came from the United States, Italy and Spain. In each case, the material was cDNA or gDNA derived from T cells, B-cell-depleted T cells, or PBMCs.

Produced via immunoSEQ multiplex PCR; TCRdb's table is partial and in-frame only. The table records around 86,000 clones, around nine tenths of them present only once. The CDR3 has 13 amino acids. V dropped 11 bases and J dropped 0 bases, with 13 bases sitting between them. CDR1 and CDR2 (germline): MNHEY, SVGAGI. The clonotype comes from an elderly woman with acute or convalescent COVID-19. This chain joins TRBV6-5 and TRBJ1-1; D ambiguous. The material sequenced was peripheral blood. CDR3 sequence: CAAAETMNTEAFF. The CDR3 nucleotides are TGTGCCGCGGCAGAGACCATGAACACTGAAGCTTTCTTT.